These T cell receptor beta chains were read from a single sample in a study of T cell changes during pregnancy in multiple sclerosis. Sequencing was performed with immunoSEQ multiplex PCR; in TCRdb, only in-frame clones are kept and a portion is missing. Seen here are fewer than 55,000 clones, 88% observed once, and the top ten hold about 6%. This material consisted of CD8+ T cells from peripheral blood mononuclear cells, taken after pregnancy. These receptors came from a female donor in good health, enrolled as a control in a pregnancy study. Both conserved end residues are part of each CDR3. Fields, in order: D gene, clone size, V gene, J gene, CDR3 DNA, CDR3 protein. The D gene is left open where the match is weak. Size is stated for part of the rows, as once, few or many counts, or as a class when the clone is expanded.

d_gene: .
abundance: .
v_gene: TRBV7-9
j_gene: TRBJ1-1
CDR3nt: TGTGCCACCAGGACGGGGGGAACTGAAGCTTTCTTT
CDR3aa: CATRTGGTEAFF

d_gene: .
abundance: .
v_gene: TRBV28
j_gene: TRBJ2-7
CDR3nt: TGTGCCAGCAGCGATGCGGGGCGTGAGCAGTACTTC
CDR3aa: CASSDAGREQYF

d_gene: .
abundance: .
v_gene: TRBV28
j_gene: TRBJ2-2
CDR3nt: TGTGCCAGCAGTTTAAATCATGGGGAGCTGTTTTTT
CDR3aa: CASSLNHGELFF

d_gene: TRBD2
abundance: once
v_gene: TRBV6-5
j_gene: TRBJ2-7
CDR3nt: TGTGCCAGCAGTTTAGGGCGGGGGGGTCTCGGCGAGCAGTACTTC
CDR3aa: CASSLGRGGLGEQYF

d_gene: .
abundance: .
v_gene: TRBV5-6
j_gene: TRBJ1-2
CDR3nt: TGTGCCAGCAGCTCGGAGCTCTATGGCTACACCTTC
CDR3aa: CASSSELYGYTF

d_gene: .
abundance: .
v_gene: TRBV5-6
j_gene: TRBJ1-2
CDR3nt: TGTGCCAGCAGCTTGGCAGGCATCGATGGCTACACCTTC
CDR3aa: CASSLAGIDGYTF

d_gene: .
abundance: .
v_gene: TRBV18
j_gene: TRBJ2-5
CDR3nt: TGTGCCAGCTCACCAGGGGTCGCCAGCGGGGAGACCCAGTACTTC
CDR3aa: CASSPGVASGETQYF

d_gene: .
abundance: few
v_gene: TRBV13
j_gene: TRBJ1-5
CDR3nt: TGTGCCAGCAGCACACAGGGTGAGCCCCAGCATTTT
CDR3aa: CASSTQGEPQHF

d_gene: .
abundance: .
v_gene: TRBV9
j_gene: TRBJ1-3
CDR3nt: TGTGCCAGCAGCGTAGCTAAGTCCGGAAACACCATATATTTT
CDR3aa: CASSVAKSGNTIYF

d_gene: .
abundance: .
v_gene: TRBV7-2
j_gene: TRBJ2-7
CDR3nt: TGTGCCAGCAGGGAGGCGGGGGCGGGCGAGCAGTACTTC
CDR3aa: CASREAGAGEQYF

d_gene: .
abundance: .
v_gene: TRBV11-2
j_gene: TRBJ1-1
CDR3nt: TGTGCCAGCAGCTTAGTAGCGGGCGCTCGCCTCGCTATGAACACTGAAGCTTTCTTT
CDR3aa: CASSLVAGARLAMNTEAFF

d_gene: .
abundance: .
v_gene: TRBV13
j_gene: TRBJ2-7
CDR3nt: TGTGCCAGCAGCTTACTCCACGCTTCGACTAGAGTCGAGCAGTACTTC
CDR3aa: CASSLLHASTRVEQYF

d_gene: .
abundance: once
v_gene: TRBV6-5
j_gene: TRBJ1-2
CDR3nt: TGTGCCAGCCACGACGTGGGCGCGGGCTATGGCTACACCTTC
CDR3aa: CASHDVGAGYGYTF

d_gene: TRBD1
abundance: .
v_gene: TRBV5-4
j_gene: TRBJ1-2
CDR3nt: TGTGCCAGCAGCTTGGGGGGACTACAGGGGGCCTACTATGGCTACACCTTC
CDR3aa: CASSLGGLQGAYYGYTF

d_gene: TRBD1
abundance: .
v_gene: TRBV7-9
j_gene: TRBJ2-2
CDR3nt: TGTGCTACATTTGGACAGGCGAACACCGGGGAGCTGTTTTTT
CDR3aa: CATFGQANTGELFF

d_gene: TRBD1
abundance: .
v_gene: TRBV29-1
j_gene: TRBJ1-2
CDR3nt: TGCAGCGTGGGCCGGGACAGGGAATACAAGGGCTATGGCTACACCTTC
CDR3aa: CSVGRDREYKGYGYTF

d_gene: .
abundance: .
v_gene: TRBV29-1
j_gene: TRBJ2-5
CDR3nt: TGCAGCGTTGAGGGGTCAGGTTGGGGGCCTAAGGGAGAGACCCAGTACTTC
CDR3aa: CSVEGSGWGPKGETQYF

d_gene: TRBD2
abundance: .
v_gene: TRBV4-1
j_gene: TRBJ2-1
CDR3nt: TGCGCCAGCAGCCAAGTCTTGGGACTAGCCGGGAATGAGCAGTTCTTC
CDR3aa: CASSQVLGLAGNEQFF

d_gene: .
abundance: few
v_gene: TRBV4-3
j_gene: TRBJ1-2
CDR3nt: TGCGCCAGCAGCCAGGGTATTACAGAGCAATATGGCTACACCTTC
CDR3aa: CASSQGITEQYGYTF

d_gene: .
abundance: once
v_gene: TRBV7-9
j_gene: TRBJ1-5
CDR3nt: TGTGCCAGCAGCTTAGCAGGGGGTCATCAGCCCCAGCATTTT
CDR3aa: CASSLAGGHQPQHF